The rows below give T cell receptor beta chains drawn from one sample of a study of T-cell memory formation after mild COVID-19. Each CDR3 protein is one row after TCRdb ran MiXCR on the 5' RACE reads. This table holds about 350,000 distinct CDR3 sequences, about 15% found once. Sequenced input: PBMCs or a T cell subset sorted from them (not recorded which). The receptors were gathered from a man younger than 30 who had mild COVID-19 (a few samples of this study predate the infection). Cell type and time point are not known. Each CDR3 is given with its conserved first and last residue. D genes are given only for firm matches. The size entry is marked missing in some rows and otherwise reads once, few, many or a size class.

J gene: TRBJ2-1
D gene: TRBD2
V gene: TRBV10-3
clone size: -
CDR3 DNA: TGTGCCATCAGGGCGGGGGGTCAGACCTACAATGAGCAGTTCTTC
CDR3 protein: CAIRAGGQTYNEQFF

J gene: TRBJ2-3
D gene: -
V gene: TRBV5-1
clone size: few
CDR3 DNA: TGCGCCAGCAGATACAGGGGGGGATCAGATACGCAGTATTTT
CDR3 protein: CASRYRGGSDTQYF

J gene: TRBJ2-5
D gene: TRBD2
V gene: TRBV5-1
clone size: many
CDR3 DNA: TGCGCCAGCAGCCCCGGACTAGCGGGGCGGGAGACCCAGTACTTC
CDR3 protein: CASSPGLAGRETQYF

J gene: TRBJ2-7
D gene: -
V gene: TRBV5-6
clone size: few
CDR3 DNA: TGTGCCAGCACGAGAGACGCCCGAGGCTACTACGAGCAGTACTTC
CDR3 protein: CASTRDARGYYEQYF

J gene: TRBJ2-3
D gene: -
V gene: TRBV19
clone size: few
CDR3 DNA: TGTGCCAGTAGTATGGACAACACAGATACGCAGTATTTT
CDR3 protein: CASSMDNTDTQYF

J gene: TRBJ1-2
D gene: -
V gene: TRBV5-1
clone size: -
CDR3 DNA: TGCGCCAGCAGCTTAAGTGGTGCCGAGGAGTATGGCTACACCTTC
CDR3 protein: CASSLSGAEEYGYTF

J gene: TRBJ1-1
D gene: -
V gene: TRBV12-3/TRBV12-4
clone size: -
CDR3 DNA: TGTGCCAGCAGTCCGTCGACGGGTACCATACACAATGAAGCTTTCTTT
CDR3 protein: CASSPSTGTIHNEAFF

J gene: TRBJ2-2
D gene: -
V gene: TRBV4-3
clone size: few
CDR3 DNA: TGCGCCAGCAGCCAACAGGGTACCGGGGAGCTGTTTTTT
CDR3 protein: CASSQQGTGELFF

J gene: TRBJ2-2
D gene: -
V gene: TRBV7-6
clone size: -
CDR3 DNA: TGTGCCAGCAGCACCGCGGCCCCTCCGAACACCGGGGAGCTGTTTTTT
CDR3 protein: CASSTAAPPNTGELFF

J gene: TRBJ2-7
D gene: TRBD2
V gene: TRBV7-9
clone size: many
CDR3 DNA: TGTGCCAGCAGCCTACTAGCGGGGGGCCCAAGCTCCTACGAGCAGTACTTC
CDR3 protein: CASSLLAGGPSSYEQYF

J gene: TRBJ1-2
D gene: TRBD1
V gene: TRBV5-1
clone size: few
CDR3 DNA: TGCGCCAGCAGCGGAACAGGGGGCCGCGGGGCTAACTATGGCTACACCTTC
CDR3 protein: CASSGTGGRGANYGYTF

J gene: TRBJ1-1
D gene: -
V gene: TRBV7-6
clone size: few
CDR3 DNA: TGTGCCAGCAGCGCAAAGCCGTGGGGACCCGAAAGCACTGAAGCTTTCTTT
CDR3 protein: CASSAKPWGPESTEAFF

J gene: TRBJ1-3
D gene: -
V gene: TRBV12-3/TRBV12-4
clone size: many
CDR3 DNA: TGTGCCAGCAGTTTCCAACCCGGGAACACCATATATTTT
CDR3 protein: CASSFQPGNTIYF

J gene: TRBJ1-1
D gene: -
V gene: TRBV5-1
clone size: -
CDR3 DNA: TGCGCCAGCAGCTTGGTAATGCGCACTGAAGCTTTCTTT
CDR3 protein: CASSLVMRTEAFF

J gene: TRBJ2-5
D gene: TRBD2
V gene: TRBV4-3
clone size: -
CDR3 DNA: TGCGCCAGCAGCCAGGAACTAGCGGGGGGGCCGGAGACCCAGTACTTC
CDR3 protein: CASSQELAGGPETQYF

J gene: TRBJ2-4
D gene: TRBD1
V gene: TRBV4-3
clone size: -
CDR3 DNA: TGCGCCAGCAGCCGGGACAGGGGGCTCGGAAACATTCAGTACTTC
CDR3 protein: CASSRDRGLGNIQYF

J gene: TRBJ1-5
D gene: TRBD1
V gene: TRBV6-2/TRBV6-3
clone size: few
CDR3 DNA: TGTGCCAGCAGTTACGGGACAGGGGGCCAGCCCCAGCATTTT
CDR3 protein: CASSYGTGGQPQHF

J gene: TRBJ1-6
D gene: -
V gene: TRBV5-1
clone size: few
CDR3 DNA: TGCGCCAGCAGCTTGGACACCTTGGATTCACCCCTCCACTTT
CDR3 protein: CASSLDTLDSPLHF

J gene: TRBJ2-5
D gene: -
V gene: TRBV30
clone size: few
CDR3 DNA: TGTGCCTGGAACCCGGGAATGAGTGAGACCCAGTACTTC
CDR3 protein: CAWNPGMSETQYF

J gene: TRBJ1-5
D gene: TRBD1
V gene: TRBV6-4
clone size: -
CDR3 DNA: TGTGCCAGCACTCACAGGGGTAATCAGCCCCAGCATTTT
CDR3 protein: CASTHRGNQPQHF

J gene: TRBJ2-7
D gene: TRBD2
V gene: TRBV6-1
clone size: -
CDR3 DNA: TGTGCCAGCAGACCGGGACTAGCGGAGTTCAACGAGCAGTACTTC
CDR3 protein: CASRPGLAEFNEQYF

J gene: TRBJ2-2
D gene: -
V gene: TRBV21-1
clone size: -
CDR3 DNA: -
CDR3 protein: CARPSHRGAVFF

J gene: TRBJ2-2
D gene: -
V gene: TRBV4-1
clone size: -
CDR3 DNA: TGCGCCAGCAGCCTCGGATCTAGGGCGATCGGGGAGCTGTTTTTT
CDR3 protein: CASSLGSRAIGELFF

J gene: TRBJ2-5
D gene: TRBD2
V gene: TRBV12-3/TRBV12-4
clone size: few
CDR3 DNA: TGTGCCAGCAGTTTAGTCACCGGGAGGGAGACCCAGTACTTC
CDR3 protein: CASSLVTGRETQYF

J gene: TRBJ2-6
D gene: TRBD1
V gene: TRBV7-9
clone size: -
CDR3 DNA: TGTGCCAGCAGCCGGGGCAGGGGGCTCTCTGGGGCCAACGTCCTGACTTTC
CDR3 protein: CASSRGRGLSGANVLTF

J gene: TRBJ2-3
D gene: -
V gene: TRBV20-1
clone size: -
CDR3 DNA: TGCAGTGCTAGGGACCGAGCCGGCAGGGATACGCAGTATTTT
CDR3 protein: CSARDRAGRDTQYF

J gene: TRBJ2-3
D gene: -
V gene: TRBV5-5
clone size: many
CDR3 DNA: TGTGCCAGCAGCCCCCGTGGGAGCCAGGCGACAGATACGCAGTATTTT
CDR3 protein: CASSPRGSQATDTQYF

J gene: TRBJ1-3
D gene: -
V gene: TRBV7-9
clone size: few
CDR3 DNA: TGTGCCAGCAGCTACACCCGCGGGAGCTCTGGAAACACCATATATTTT
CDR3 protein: CASSYTRGSSGNTIYF

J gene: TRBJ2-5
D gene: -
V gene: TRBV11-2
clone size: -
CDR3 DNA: TGTGCCAGCAGCCCCACCTCAGGGCGGGAGACCCAGTACTTC
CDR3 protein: CASSPTSGRETQYF